The clone carrying this T cell receptor (beta chain) was observed a handful of times. Possible read error: a much larger clone is one base away. These data are taken from a study of tumor and adjacent non-tumor tissue in lung cancer. The CDR3 sequence is 12 residues long. CDR1 MNHNS and CDR2 SASEGT come from the germline V gene. TCRbeta libraries were built with three rounds of nested PCR, modified from ARM-PCR. TCRdb fed the multiplex PCR reads into MiXCR, producing one record per CDR3 protein. The data contain some 68,000 distinct CDR3 sequences, 76% of them singletons. No cell sorting was done before RNA was extracted from the tissue. Distant lung tissue was collected more than 3 cm away from the tumor edge.

The chain couples TRBV6-1 to TRBJ1-1; D is ambiguous. This TCR was recovered from a man in his sixties with non-small cell lung cancer. Material for sequencing was distant non-tumor lung tissue. The CDR3 DNA sequence: TGTGTCAGCAGTAAAGAGGGCACTGAAGCTTTCTTT. This translates into CVSSKEGTEAFF.